This T cell receptor (beta chain) was documented in a study of CD8 T cells in Susac syndrome. The V and J ends lost 2 bases and 1 base, in that order; junction bases with no gene match: 8. The germline gives CDR1 SGHTA, CDR2 FQGNSA. The CDR3 loop spans 17 amino acids. Random hexamers were used to reverse transcribe an amount of roughly 0.45 to 1 ug RNA. Multiplex PCR with immunoSEQ amplified the TCR beta CDR3 across 54 Vbeta and 13 Jbeta. TCRdb independently ran MiXCR on the immunoSEQ multiplex PCR reads; one entry per CDR3 protein. This table holds approximately 100,000 distinct CDR3 sequences, roughly 91% found once.

This receptor was obtained from a human donor in good health. This sequence joins TRBV7-2 and TRBJ2-3, with TRBD1 identical over 8 bases. Sequenced sample: CD4+ T cells from PBMCs. In DNA form, the CDR3 reads TGTGCCAGCAGCTTAAATCGTCAGGGGGCTGGCACAGATACGCAGTATTTT. It yields the protein CASSLNRQGAGTDTQYF.